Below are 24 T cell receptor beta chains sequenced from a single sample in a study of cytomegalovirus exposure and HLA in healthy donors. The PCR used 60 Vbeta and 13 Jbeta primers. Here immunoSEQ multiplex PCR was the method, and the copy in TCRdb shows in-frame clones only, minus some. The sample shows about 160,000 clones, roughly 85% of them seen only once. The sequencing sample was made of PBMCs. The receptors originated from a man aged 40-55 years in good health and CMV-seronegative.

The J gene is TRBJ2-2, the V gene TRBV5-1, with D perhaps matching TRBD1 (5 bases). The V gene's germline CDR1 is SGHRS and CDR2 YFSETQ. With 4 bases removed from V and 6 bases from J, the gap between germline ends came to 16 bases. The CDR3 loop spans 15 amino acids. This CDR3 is CASSDGHEVSGELFF. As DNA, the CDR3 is TGCGCCAGCAGCGATGGACATGAGGTCTCCGGGGAGCTGTTTTTT.

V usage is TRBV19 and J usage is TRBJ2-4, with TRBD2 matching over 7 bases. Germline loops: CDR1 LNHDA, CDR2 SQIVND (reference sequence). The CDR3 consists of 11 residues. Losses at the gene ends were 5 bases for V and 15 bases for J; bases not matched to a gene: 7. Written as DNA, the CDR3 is TGTGCCAGTAGTTTGGGACTAACACGGTACTTC. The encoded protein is CASSLGLTRYF.

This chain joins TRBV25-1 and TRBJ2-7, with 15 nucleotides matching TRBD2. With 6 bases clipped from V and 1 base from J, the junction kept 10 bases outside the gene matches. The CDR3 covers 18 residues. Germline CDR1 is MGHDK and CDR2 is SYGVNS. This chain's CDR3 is CASRGVGLAGGMSYEQYF. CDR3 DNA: TGTGCCAGCAGGGGGGTGGGACTAGCGGGAGGAATGTCCTACGAGCAGTACTTC.

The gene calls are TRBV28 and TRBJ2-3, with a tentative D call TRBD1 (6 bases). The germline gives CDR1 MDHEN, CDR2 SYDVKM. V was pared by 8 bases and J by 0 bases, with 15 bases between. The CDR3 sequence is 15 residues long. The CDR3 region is CASLRDITSTDTQYF. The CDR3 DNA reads TGTGCCAGCCTCCGGGACATCACTAGCACAGATACGCAGTATTTT.

CDR3 in amino acids: CASRYSGANVLTF. The CDR3 nucleotides read TGTGCCAGCAGGTATTCTGGGGCCAACGTCCTGACTTTC. The chain has TRBV6-1 and TRBJ2-6; D ambiguous. The CDR3 is 13 residues long. CDR1 MNHNS and CDR2 SASEGT come from the germline V gene. The V end was cut by 6 bases, the J end by 1 base, with 4 bases between.

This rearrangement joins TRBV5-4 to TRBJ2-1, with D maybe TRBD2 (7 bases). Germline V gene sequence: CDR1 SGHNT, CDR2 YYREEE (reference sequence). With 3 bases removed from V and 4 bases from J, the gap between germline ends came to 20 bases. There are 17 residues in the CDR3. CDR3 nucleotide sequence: TGTGCCAGCAGCTCCCAGTTTCGCGGGGGACAATACAATGAGCAGTTCTTC. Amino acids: CASSSQFRGGQYNEQFF.

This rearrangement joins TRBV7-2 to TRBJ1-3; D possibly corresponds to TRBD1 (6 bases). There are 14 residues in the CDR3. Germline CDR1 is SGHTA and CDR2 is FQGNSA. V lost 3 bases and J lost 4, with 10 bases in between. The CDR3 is CASSLGAFGNTIYF. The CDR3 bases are TGTGCCAGCAGCTTGGGGGCGTTCGGAAACACCATATATTTT.

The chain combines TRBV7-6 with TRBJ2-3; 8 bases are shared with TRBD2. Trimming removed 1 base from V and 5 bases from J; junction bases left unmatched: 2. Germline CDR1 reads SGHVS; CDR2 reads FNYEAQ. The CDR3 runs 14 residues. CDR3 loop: CASSLVAGGDTQYF. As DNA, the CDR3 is TGTGCCAGCAGCTTAGTGGCGGGAGGAGATACGCAGTATTTT.

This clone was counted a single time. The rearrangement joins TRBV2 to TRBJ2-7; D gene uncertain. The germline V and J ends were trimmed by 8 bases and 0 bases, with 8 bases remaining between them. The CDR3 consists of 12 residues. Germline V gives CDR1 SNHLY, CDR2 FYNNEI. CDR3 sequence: CASGASSYEQYF. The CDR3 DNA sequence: TGTGCCAGCGGAGCAAGCTCCTACGAGCAGTACTTC.

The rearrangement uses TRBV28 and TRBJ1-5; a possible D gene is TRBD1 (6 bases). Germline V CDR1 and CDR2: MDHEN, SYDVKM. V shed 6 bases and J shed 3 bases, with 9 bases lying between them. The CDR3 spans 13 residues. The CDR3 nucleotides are TGTGCCAGCAGGGGACAACACAATCAGCCCCAGCATTTT. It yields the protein CASRGQHNQPQHF.

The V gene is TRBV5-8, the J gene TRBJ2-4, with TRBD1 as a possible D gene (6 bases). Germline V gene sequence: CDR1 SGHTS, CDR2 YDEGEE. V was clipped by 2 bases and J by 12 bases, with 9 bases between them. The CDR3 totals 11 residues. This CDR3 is CASSFNRDQYF. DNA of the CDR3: TGTGCCAGCAGCTTTAACAGGGATCAGTACTTC.

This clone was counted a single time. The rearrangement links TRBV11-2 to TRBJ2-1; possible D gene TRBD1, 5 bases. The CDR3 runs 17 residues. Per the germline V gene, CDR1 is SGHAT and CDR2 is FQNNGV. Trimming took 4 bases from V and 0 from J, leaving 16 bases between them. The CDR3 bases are TGTGCCAGCAGCTCCATGGGGCGGCAAAGCTCCTACAATGAGCAGTTCTTC. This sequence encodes CASSSMGRQSSYNEQFF.

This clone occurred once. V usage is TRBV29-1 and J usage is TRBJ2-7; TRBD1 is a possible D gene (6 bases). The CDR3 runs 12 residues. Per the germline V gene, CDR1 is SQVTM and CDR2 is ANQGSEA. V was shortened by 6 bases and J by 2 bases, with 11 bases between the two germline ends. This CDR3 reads CSVSQGPYEQYF. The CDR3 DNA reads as TGCAGCGTCTCCCAGGGGCCCTACGAGCAGTACTTC.

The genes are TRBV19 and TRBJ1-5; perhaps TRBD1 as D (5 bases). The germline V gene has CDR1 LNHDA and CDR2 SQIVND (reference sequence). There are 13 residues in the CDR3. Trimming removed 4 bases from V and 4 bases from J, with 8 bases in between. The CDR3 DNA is TGTGCCAGTAGTAAAGGGGCGAATCAGCCCCAGCATTTT. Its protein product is CASSKGANQPQHF.

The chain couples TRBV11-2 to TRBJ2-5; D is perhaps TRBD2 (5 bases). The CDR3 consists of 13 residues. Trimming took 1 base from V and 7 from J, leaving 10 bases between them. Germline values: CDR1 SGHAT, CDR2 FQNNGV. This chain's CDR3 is CASSLAPEGTQYF. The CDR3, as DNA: TGTGCCAGCAGCTTAGCCCCCGAGGGGACCCAGTACTTC.

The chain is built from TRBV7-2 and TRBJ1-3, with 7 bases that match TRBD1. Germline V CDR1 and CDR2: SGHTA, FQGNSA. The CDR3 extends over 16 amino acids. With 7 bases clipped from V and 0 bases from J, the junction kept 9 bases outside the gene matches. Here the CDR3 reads CASTQDRRYSGNTIYF. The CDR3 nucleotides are TGTGCCAGCACCCAGGACAGGAGATACTCTGGAAACACCATATATTTT.

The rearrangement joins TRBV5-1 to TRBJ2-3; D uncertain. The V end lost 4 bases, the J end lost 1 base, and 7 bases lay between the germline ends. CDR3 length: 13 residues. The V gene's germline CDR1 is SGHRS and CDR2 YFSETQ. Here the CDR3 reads CASSGFGTDTQYF. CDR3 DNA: TGCGCCAGCAGCGGCTTCGGCACAGATACGCAGTATTTT.

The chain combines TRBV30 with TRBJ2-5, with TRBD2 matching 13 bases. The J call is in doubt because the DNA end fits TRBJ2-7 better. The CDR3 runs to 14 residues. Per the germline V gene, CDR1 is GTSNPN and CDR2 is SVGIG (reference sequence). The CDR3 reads CAWVTSGRGAEQYF. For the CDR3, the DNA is TGTGCCTGGGTAACTAGCGGGAGGGGGGCCGAGCAGTACTTC.

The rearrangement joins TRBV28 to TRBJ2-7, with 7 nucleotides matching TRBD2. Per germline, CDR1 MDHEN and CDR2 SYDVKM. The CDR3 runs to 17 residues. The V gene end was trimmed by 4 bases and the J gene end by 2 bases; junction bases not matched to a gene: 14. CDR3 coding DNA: TGTGCCAGCAGTTCCTTAATGTTAGCGGGCCAAGCCTACGAGCAGTACTTC. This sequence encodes CASSSLMLAGQAYEQYF.

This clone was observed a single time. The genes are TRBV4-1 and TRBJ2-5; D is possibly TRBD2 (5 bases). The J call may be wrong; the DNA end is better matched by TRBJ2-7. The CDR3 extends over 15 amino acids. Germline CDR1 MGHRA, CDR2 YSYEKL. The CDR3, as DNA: TGCGCCAGCAGCCAAGCGCCGGGATCCGATTACGAGCAGTACTTC. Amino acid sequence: CASSQAPGSDYEQYF.

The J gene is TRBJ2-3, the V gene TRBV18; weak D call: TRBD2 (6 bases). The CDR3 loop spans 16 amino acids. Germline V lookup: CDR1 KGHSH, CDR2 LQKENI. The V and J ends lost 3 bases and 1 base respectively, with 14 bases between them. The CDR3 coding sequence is TGTGCCAGCTCACCTATAGCGGAGAAGGGCACAGATACGCAGTATTTT. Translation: CASSPIAEKGTDTQYF.

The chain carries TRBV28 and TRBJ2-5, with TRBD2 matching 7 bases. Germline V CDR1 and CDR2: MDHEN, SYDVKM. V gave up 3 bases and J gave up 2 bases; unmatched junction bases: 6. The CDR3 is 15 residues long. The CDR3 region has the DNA TGTGCCAGCAGTTTTAGCGGGCGATTACAAGAGACCCAGTACTTC. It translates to CASSFSGRLQETQYF.

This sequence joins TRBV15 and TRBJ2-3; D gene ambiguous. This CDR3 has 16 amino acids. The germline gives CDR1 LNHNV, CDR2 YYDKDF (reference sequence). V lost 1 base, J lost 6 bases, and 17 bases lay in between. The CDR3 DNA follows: TGTGCCACCAGCAGAGTGCGGTCAATGGGTTGGGATACGCAGTATTTT. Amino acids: CATSRVRSMGWDTQYF.

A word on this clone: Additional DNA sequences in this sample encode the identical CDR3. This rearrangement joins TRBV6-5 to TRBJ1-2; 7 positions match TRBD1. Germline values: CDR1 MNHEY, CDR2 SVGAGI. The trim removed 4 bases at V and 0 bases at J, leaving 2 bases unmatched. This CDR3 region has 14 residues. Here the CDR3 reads CASSWDRTNYGYTF. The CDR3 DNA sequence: TGTGCCAGCAGTTGGGACAGAACTAACTATGGCTACACCTTC.